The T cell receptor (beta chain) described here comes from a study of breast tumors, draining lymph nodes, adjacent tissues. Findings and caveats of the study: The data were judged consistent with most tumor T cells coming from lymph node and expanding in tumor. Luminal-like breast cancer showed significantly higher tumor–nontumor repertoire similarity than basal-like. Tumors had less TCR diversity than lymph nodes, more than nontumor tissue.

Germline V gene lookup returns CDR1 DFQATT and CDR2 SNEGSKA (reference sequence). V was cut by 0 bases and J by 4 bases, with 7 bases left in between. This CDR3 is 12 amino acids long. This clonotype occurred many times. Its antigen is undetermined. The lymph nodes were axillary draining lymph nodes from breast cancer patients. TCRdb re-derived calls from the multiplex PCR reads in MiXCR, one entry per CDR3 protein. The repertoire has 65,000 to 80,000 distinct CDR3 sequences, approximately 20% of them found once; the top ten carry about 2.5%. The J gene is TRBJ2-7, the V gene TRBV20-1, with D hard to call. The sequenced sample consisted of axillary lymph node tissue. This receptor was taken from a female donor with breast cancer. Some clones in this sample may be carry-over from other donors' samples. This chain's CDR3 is CSARDYGYEQYF. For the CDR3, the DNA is TGCAGTGCTAGAGATTATGGATACGAGCAGTACTTC.